This T cell receptor (beta chain) stems from a study of CD8 T cells in ankylosing spondylitis. This clonotype was recorded a few times. Antigen specificity is unknown. The study's findings and limits: It was reported that disease-linked clones were significantly enriched in matched ankylosing spondylitis synovial fluid. Made up of several highly homologous variants, a TCR beta motif appeared characteristic of ankylosing spondylitis blood.

TCR beta libraries were made by quantitative 5'-RACE with molecular barcodes. MiXCR, applied by TCRdb to the 5' RACE reads, yields one record per CDR3 protein. The table records roughly 200,000 distinct CDR3 sequences, 25% to 30% of them present only once. The germline gives CDR1 DFQATT, CDR2 SNEGSKA (reference sequence). This CDR3 is 11 amino acids long. V was cut by 2 bases and J by 6 bases, with 6 bases left in between. The chain employs TRBV20-1 and TRBJ2-3; unclear D gene. The material sequenced was blood, either unsorted or a sorted T cell fraction (not recorded which). The clonotype was recovered from a male donor with ankylosing spondylitis or in good health (not recorded which). The CDR3 is CSARIRDTQYF. CDR3 nucleotides: TGCAGTGCTAGAATCAGGGATACGCAGTATTTT.